The clone carrying this TCR beta chain turned up a few times. Its target is unknown. This entry is derived from a study of Graves' ophthalmopathy and Graves' hyperthyroidism. Overall study results and limits: From stable hyperthyroidism, ophthalmopathy was separated by a 13-signature model with 85% to 90% sensitivity and less than 83% specificity. Most thyroid clonotypes expanded beyond 0.001 frequency were also found in blood.

Aged 18 to 65, hyperthyroidism patients had been newly diagnosed, with under 2 months' duration. The germline gives CDR1 GTSNPN, CDR2 SVGIG (reference sequence). CDR3 length: 13 residues. V lost 2 bases, J lost 4 bases, and 11 bases lay in between. Amplified material comprised TCR beta CDR3 regions derived from RNA transcripts. First-round RT-PCR with HTBI primers preceded a second-round multiplex PCR. TCRdb reprocessed the multiplex PCR reads via MiXCR and lists one record per CDR3 protein. The sample carries 400,000 to 450,000 distinct CDR3 sequences, around 20% recorded once. Sequencing was performed on peripheral blood. The sequence came from a woman aged 18-29 years with stable Graves' hyperthyroidism. The gene calls are TRBV30 and TRBJ1-1; the D gene is possibly TRBD1 (5 bases). The CDR3 DNA sequence: TGTGCCTGGAGTCCCGGGGGGGGCACTGAAGCTTTCTTT. Translation gives CAWSPGGGTEAFF.